This passage covers 28 T cell receptor beta chains from one sample sequenced in a study of T-cell memory formation after mild COVID-19. TCRdb re-derived calls from the 5' RACE reads in MiXCR, one entry per CDR3 protein. The table records 450,000 to 650,000 distinct CDR3 sequences, about 20% of them present only once. The material sequenced was PBMCs or a T cell subset sorted from them (not recorded which). These receptors were collected from an adult woman who had mild COVID-19 (a few samples of this study predate the infection). Cell type and time point are not known.

This clonotype was counted only a few times. The genes are TRBV12-3 or TRBV12-4 and TRBJ1-1, with D hard to call. The V gene lost 4 bases and the J gene lost 0 bases, with 12 bases spanning the gap. The CDR3 consists of 15 residues. Here the CDR3 reads CASSSHTYMNTEAFF. CDR3 coding DNA: TGTGCCAGCAGTTCTCACACCTACATGAACACTGAAGCTTTCTTT.

This chain joins TRBV2 and TRBJ2-7; TRBD1 agrees at 7 bases. The CDR3 is made up of 12 amino acids. CDR1 is SNHLY and CDR2 is FYNNEI in the germline V gene. J gave up 2 bases and V 8 bases, and 3 bases lay outside the gene matches. CDR3 bases: TGTGCCAGCGGACAGGACCCCTACGAGCAGTACTTC. Its protein product is CASGQDPYEQYF. Full variable domain (missing parts from reference TRBV2 and TRBJ2-7): EPEVTQTPSHQVTQMGQEVILRCVPISNHLYFYWYRQILGQKVEFLVSFYNNEISEKSEIFDDQFSVERPDGSNFTLKIRSTKLEDSAMYFCASGQDPYEQYFGPGTRLTVT.

This clonotype was found many times. CDR3 sequence: CSARDLGTSGYNEQFF. CDR3 in DNA: TGCAGTGCTAGAGATCTTGGGACTAGCGGCTACAATGAGCAGTTCTTC. This chain joins TRBV20-1 and TRBJ2-1; 11 bases line up with TRBD2. CDR3 length: 16 residues. CDR1 is DFQATT and CDR2 is SNEGSKA in the germline V gene (reference sequence). J was trimmed by 3 bases and V by 0 bases; bases with no gene match: 4.

Turning to this clonotype: An end of the junction does not agree with germline; a read error may underlie this. The gene calls are TRBV7-7 and TRBJ2-1; 11 bases line up with TRBD2. Looked up from germline, CDR1 is SSHAT and CDR2 is FNYEAQ (reference sequence). This CDR3 is built from 17 residues. CDR3 DNA: TGTGCTAGCAGCTTGAACCTCCAAGGACTAGCGGGTGGAGAGCAGTTCTTC. Amino acids: CASSLNLQGLAGGEQFF.

The chain combines TRBV5-1 with TRBJ2-1; TRBD1 matches at 12 bases. V dropped 0 bases and J dropped 0; count of bases not matched to a gene: 10. Germline CDR1 and CDR2: SGHRS and YFSETQ. The CDR3 runs to 20 residues. The CDR3 DNA reads as TGCGCCAGCAGCTTGGCGGGACAGGGGGCCTTACATAGCTCCTACAATGAGCAGTTCTTC. Translation: CASSLAGQGALHSSYNEQFF.

This chain links TRBV4-1 with TRBJ2-2, with D perhaps matching TRBD1 (6 bases). The V and J ends lost 1 base and 7 bases respectively, with 13 bases between them. Germline V CDR1 and CDR2: MGHRA, YSYEKL. This CDR3 region has 15 residues. CDR3 DNA: TGCGCCAGCAGCCAAGTTGTGGGGGCTAGCGGGGAGCTGTTTTTT. Translation: CASSQVVGASGELFF.

The chain has TRBV5-4 and TRBJ1-1; TRBD1 aligns across 9 bases. V lost 3 bases to trimming and J lost 5 bases; unmatched junction nucleotides: 8. Germline CDR1 SGHNT, CDR2 YYREEE (reference sequence). This CDR3 is 15 amino acids long. The CDR3 region has the DNA TGTGCCAGCAGCTCGGGACAGGGAGGAAGAACTGAAGCTTTCTTT. Encoded protein: CASSSGQGGRTEAFF.

The genes are TRBV6-6 and TRBJ1-2, with TRBD1 matching over 7 bases. Germline V CDR1 and CDR2: MNHNY, SVGAGI (reference sequence). Losses at the gene ends were 1 base for V and 4 bases for J; bases not matched to a gene: 3. The CDR3 spans 14 residues. CDR3 nucleotides: TGTGCCAGCAGTTACTTGACAGGGCGCTATGGCTACACCTTC. It translates to CASSYLTGRYGYTF.

This clonotype was seen more than once but under ten times. The rearrangement links TRBV6-2 or TRBV6-3 to TRBJ1-5, with TRBD1 identical over 8 bases. With 6 bases clipped from V and 0 bases from J, the junction kept 7 bases outside the gene matches. Looked up from germline, CDR1 is MNHEY and CDR2 is SVGEGT. CDR3 length: 16 residues. CDR3 in DNA: TGTGCCAGCAGACCCAGGGGGCACTTTAGCAATCAGCCCCAGCATTTT. Amino acid sequence: CASRPRGHFSNQPQHF.

J is TRBJ2-7 and V is TRBV20-1; 7 bases line up with TRBD1. This CDR3 has 15 amino acids. Germline V gene data show CDR1 as DFQATT and CDR2 as SNEGSKA (reference sequence). Germline trimming cut 1 base from V and 1 base from J; bases unmatched to any gene: 7. CDR3 loop: CSARVETGQSYEQYF. The CDR3 coding sequence is TGCAGTGCTAGAGTTGAAACGGGACAGTCCTACGAGCAGTACTTC.

The J gene is TRBJ2-7, the V gene TRBV29-1, with D perhaps matching TRBD2 (6 bases). Trimming shortened V by 1 base and J by 7 bases, and 17 bases separated the two germline ends. Germline V gives CDR1 SQVTM, CDR2 ANQGSEA. The CDR3 consists of 14 residues. The DNA of the CDR3 is TGCAGCGTTGAAGGCCCGGGCAGGGCGGGAGAGCAGTACTTC. It is translated as CSVEGPGRAGEQYF.

This clonotype was recorded many times. The chain combines TRBV6-2 or TRBV6-3 with TRBJ2-7; no reliable D call. The V gene's germline CDR1 is MNHEY and CDR2 SVGEGT. V lost 3 bases and J 3 bases, leaving 6 bases between the germline ends. The CDR3 is made up of 12 amino acids. The CDR3 sequence is CASSYPVYEQYF. The CDR3 DNA is TGTGCCAGCAGTTATCCGGTCTACGAGCAGTACTTC.

This clonotype was observed a handful of times. The genes are TRBV7-6 and TRBJ2-3; TRBD1 is a possible D gene (6 bases). In germline, CDR1 is SGHVS, CDR2 FNYEAQ. The CDR3 spans 17 residues. V was cut by 5 bases and J by 4 bases, with 22 bases left in between. Written as DNA, the CDR3 is TGTGCCAGCAGCACACCCCAGACAGGCCGGGGCCCAGATACGCAGTATTTT. Its translation is CASSTPQTGRGPDTQYF.

This clonotype was counted at least ten times. The J gene is TRBJ2-4, the V gene TRBV7-8, with 8 bases that match TRBD2. J was trimmed by 3 bases and V by 6 bases; bases with no gene match: 10. CDR3 length: 16 amino acids. Looked up from germline, CDR1 is SGHVS and CDR2 is FQNEAQ. CDR3 residues: CASRSKERGHKNIQYF. The CDR3 DNA is TGTGCCAGCAGGTCGAAGGAGCGGGGGCACAAAAACATTCAGTACTTC.

This clonotype was detected only a few times. This rearrangement joins TRBV5-1 to TRBJ1-1, with D possibly being TRBD1 (5 bases). V lost 2 bases and J 5 bases, leaving 13 bases between the germline ends. The CDR3 covers 14 residues. Germline lookup yields CDR1 SGHRS and CDR2 YFSETQ. DNA of the CDR3: TGCGCCAGCAGCTTCGGACAAAGTGGGACTGAAGCTTTCTTT. Its protein product is CASSFGQSGTEAFF. Supplemented by reference TRBV5-1 and TRBJ1-1, the full variable domain reads KAGVTQTPRYLIKTRGQQVTLSCSPISGHRSVSWYQQTPGQGLQFLFEYFSETQRNKGNFPGRFSGRQFSNSRSEMNVSTLELGDSALYLCASSFGQSGTEAFFGQGTRLTVV.

This clonotype was picked up a small number of times. This chain links TRBV25-1 with TRBJ2-1, with 13 bases identical to TRBD2. The junction had 13 bases not matched to a gene; V was cut back by 1 base and J by 4 bases. This CDR3 comprises 20 residues. CDR1 MGHDK and CDR2 SYGVNS come from the germline V gene. CDR3 residues: CASSEWSGTPGLAGYNEQFF. For the CDR3, the DNA is TGTGCCAGCAGTGAATGGAGCGGAACCCCGGGACTAGCGGGATACAATGAGCAGTTCTTC. Full variable domain (outside the CDR3, taken from reference TRBV25-1 and TRBJ2-1): EADIYQTPRYLVIGTGKKITLECSQTMGHDKMYWYQQDPGMELHLIHYSYGVNSTEKGDLSSESTVSRIRTEHFPLTLESARPSHTSQYLCASSEWSGTPGLAGYNEQFFGPGTRLTVL.

This rearrangement joins TRBV5-1 to TRBJ2-3; 9 bases fit TRBD2. Trimming cost V 2 bases and J 7 bases; bases outside gene matches: 8. CDR3 length: 15 residues. Germline CDR1 is SGHRS and CDR2 is YFSETQ. This chain's CDR3 is CASSFGGGAPNTQYF. CDR3 DNA: TGCGCCAGCAGCTTTGGCGGGGGGGCCCCAAATACGCAGTATTTT.

The chain links TRBV4-1 to TRBJ2-3; D not certain. In germline, CDR1 is MGHRA, CDR2 YSYEKL. V gave up 6 bases and J gave up 2 bases, with 12 bases separating them. The CDR3 extends over 14 amino acids. The CDR3 here is CASSGPGYTDTQYF. The CDR3 DNA is TGCGCCAGCAGTGGGCCTGGCTACACAGATACGCAGTATTTT.

This clonotype appeared many times. This chain connects TRBV7-9 to TRBJ2-7, with 9 positions matching TRBD2. Per the germline V gene, CDR1 is SEHNR and CDR2 is FQNEAQ (reference sequence). Trimming took 3 bases from V and 4 from J; bases not matched to a gene: 4. CDR3 length: 14 residues. CDR3 bases: TGTGCCAGCAGCTTCAGCGGGGGGCGGTACGAGCAGTACTTC. Translated: CASSFSGGRYEQYF.

This clonotype was detected a few times. J is TRBJ1-4 and V is TRBV20-1, with D possibly being TRBD1 (5 bases). V lost 5 bases and J 1 base, leaving 14 bases between the germline ends. The CDR3 is 15 residues long. In germline, CDR1 is DFQATT, CDR2 SNEGSKA (reference sequence). Written as DNA, the CDR3 is TGCAGTGCTGGAAGACAGCGCCAAACTAATGAAAAACTGTTTTTT. Translation gives CSAGRQRQTNEKLFF.

The J gene is TRBJ2-3, the V gene TRBV12-3 or TRBV12-4, with TRBD2 matching 14 bases. With V trimmed by 4 bases and J by 3 bases, 0 bases remained unmatched. CDR3 size: 15 residues. The CDR3 spells CASSWTSGRTDTQYF. Written as DNA, the CDR3 is TGTGCCAGCAGTTGGACTAGCGGGAGGACAGATACGCAGTATTTT.

In its sample, this clonotype was seen a few times. This sequence joins TRBV29-1 and TRBJ1-2; TRBD1 matches at 8 bases. In germline, CDR1 is SQVTM, CDR2 ANQGSEA. The CDR3 totals 13 residues. The junction had 7 bases not matched to a gene; V was cut back by 3 bases and J by 7 bases. Here the CDR3 reads CSVDGQGSSGYTF. CDR3 DNA: TGCAGCGTTGATGGACAGGGCTCAAGTGGCTACACCTTC.

The chain joins TRBV6-2 or TRBV6-3 to TRBJ1-4; a possible D gene is TRBD1 (6 bases). CDR1 and CDR2 (germline): MNHEY, SVGEGT. CDR3 length equals 15 residues. V was cut by 1 base and J by 7 bases, with 13 bases left in between. The CDR3 loop is CASSYWGRGGEKLFF. Here the CDR3 DNA reads TGTGCCAGCAGTTACTGGGGGCGCGGAGGTGAAAAACTGTTTTTT.

This clonotype showed up just a few times. The chain employs TRBV4-2 and TRBJ1-4; TRBD1 aligns across 7 bases. The CDR3 sequence is 15 residues long. CDR1 LGHNA and CDR2 YNFKEQ come from the germline V gene. J gave up 4 bases and V 4 bases, and 6 bases lay outside the gene matches. CDR3: CASSRGTANNEKLFF. Written as DNA, the CDR3 is TGTGCCAGCAGCCGCGGGACAGCGAATAATGAAAAACTGTTTTTT.

The rearrangement joins TRBV24-1 to TRBJ2-1; no firm D call. Germline CDR1 and CDR2: KGHDR and SFDVKD. Trimming left V 3 bases short and J 7 bases short, with 12 bases between. CDR3 length: 14 amino acids. CDR3 nucleotides: TGTGCCACCAGTGATCCTAATGTAGGGAATGAGCAGTTCTTC. Translated: CATSDPNVGNEQFF.

This sequence joins TRBV12-3 or TRBV12-4 and TRBJ2-7; D gene ambiguous. V lost 5 bases, J lost 4 bases, and 9 bases lay in between. The CDR3 length is 12 residues. In nucleotides, the CDR3 is TGTGCCAGCAGTATAACAATGTACGAGCAGTACTTC. This sequence encodes CASSITMYEQYF.

Details on this clonotype: Germline is not matched at one junction end, which may reflect a read error. V usage is TRBV12-3 or TRBV12-4 and J usage is TRBJ1-6, with D possibly being TRBD1 (5 bases). The CDR3 has 16 residues. The CDR3 here is CASSLGARTVYSPLHF. Here the CDR3 DNA reads TGTGCCAGCAGCTTAGGGGCCCGGACGGTTTATTCACCCCTCCACTTT.

This clonotype was seen more than once but under ten times. The chain employs TRBV19 and TRBJ2-2; D perhaps matches TRBD1 (6 bases). Germline V gene data show CDR1 as LNHDA and CDR2 as SQIVND (reference sequence). V was cut by 9 bases and J by 0 bases, with 20 bases left in between. The CDR3 is 17 amino acids. The CDR3 protein is CASQTSRGRANTGELFF. The CDR3 DNA is TGTGCCAGCCAGACCTCGAGGGGGAGAGCGAACACCGGGGAGCTGTTTTTT.